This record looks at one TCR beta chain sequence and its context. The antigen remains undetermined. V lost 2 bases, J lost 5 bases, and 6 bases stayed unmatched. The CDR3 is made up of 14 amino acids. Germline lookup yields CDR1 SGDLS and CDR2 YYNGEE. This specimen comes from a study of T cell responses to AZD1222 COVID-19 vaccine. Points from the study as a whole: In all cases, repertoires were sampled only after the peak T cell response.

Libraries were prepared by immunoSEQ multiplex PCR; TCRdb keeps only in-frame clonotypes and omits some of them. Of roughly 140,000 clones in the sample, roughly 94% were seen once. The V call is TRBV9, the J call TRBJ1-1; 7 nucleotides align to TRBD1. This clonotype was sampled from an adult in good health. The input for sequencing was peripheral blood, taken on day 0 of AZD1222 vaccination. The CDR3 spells CASSVTAGGTEAFF. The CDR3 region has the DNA TGTGCCAGCAGCGTCACGGCAGGGGGTACTGAAGCTTTCTTT.